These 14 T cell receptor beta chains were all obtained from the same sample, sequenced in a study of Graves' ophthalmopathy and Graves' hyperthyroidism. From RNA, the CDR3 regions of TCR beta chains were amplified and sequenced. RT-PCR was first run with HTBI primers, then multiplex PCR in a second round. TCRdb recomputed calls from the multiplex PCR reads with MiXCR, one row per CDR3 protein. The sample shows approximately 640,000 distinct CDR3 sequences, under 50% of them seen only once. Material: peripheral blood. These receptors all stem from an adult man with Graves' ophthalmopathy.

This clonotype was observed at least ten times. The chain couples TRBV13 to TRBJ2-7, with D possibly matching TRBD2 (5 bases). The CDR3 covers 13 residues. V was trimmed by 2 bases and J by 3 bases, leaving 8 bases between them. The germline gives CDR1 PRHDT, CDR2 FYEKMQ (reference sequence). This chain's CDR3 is CASSLPTSYEQYF. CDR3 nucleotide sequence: TGTGCCAGCAGCTTACCAACTAGCTACGAGCAGTACTTC.

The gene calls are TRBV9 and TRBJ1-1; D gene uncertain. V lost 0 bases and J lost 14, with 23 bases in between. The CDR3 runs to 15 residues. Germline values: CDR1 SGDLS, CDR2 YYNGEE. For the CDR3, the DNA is TGTGCCAGCAGCGTAGTAGGTGAGGCAGACAATGAGCAGTTCTTT. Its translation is CASSVVGEADNEQFF.

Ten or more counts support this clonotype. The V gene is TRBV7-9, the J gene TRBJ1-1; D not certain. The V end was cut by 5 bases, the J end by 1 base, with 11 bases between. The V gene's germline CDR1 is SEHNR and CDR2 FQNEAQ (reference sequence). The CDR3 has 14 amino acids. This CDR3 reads CASSAITPNTEAFF. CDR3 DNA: TGTGCCAGCAGCGCTATTACACCGAACACTGAAGCTTTCTTT.

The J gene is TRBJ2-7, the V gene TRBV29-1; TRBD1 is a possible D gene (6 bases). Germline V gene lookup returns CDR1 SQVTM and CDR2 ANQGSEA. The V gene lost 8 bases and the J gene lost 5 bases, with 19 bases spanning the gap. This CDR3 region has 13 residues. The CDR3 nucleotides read TGCAGCCCACGGGCGGACAGCGCTGACGAGCAGTACTTC. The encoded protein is CSPRADSADEQYF.

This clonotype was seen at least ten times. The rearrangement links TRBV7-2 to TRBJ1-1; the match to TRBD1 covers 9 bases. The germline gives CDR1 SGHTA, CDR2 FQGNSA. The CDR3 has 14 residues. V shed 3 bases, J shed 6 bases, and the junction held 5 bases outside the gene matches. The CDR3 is CASSFGQGRAEAFF. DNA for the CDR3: TGTGCCAGCAGCTTCGGACAGGGGAGGGCTGAAGCTTTCTTT.

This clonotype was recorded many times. For the CDR3, the DNA is TGTGCCAGCGGCAGGGAGGTTGACTATGGCTACACCTTC. The encoded protein is CASGREVDYGYTF. The chain is built from TRBV2 and TRBJ1-2; maybe TRBD1 (5 bases). V shed 8 bases and J shed 3 bases, with 13 bases lying between them. The CDR3 totals 13 residues. Germline V gives CDR1 SNHLY, CDR2 FYNNEI.

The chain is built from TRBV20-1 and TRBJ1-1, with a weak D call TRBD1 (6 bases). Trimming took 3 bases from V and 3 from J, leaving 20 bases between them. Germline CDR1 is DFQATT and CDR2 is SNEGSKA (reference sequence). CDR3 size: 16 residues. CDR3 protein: CSARSLGGGGYTEAFF. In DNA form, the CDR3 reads TGCAGTGCTAGGTCCCTAGGGGGGGGAGGGTACACTGAAGCTTTCTTT.

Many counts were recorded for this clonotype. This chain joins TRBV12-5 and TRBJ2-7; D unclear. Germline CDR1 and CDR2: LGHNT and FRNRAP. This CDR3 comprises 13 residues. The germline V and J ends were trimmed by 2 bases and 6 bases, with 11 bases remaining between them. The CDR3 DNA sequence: TGTGCTAGTGGTTTGTCCCACGTGGGCGAGCAGTACTTC. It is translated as CASGLSHVGEQYF.

CDR3 coding DNA: TGCGCCAGCAGCTTGAGGGGACAGCGCACAGATACGCAGTATTTT. Its protein product is CASSLRGQRTDTQYF. The J gene is TRBJ2-3, the V gene TRBV5-1; TRBD1 aligns across 7 bases. Germline-derived CDR1 and CDR2 are SGHRS and YFSETQ. The V and J ends lost 1 base and 1 base, in that order; junction bases with no gene match: 3. The CDR3 length is 15 residues.

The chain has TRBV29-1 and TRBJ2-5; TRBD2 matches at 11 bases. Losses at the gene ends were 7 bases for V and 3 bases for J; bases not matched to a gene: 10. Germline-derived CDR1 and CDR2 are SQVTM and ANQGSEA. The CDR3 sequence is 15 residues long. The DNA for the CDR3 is TGCAGCGCTGACGGACTAGCGGGTCGGGAAGAGACCCAGTACTTC. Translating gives CSADGLAGREETQYF.

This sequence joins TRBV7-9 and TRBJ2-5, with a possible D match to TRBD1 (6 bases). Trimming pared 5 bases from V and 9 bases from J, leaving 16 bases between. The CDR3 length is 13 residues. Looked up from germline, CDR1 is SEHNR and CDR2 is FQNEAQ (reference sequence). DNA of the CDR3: TGTGCCAGCAGCCCAGGGGACCGTCAGCCCCAGTACTTC. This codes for CASSPGDRQPQYF. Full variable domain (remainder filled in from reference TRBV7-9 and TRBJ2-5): DTGVSQNPRHKITKRGQNVTFRCDPISEHNRLYWYRQTLGQGPEFLTYFQNEAQLEKSRLLSDRFSAERPKGSFSTLEIQRTEQGDSAMYLCASSPGDRQPQYFGPGTRLLVL.

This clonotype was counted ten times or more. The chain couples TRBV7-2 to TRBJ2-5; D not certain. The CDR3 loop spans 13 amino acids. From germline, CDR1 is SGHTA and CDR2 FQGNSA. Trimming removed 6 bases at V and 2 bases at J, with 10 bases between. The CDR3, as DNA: TGTGCCAGCAGAGCACCCTCACAAGAGACCCAGTACTTC. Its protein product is CASRAPSQETQYF. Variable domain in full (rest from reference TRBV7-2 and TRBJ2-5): GAGVSQSPSNKVTEKGKDVELRCDPISGHTALYWYRQSLGQGLEFLIYFQGNSAPDKSGLPSDRFSAERTGGSVSTLTIQRTQQEDSAVYLCASRAPSQETQYFGPGTRLLVL.

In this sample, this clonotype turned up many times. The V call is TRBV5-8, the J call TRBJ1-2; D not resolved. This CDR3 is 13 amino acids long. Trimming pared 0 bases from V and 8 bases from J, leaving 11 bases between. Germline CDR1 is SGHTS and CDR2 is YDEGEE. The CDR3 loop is CASSLARAGGYTF. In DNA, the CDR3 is TGTGCCAGCAGCTTGGCCCGGGCGGGAGGCTACACCTTC.

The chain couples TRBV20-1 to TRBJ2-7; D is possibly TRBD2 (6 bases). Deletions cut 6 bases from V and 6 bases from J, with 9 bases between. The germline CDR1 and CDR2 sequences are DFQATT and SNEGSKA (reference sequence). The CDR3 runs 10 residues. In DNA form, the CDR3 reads TGCAGTGCGGGAGGTCTCGAGCAGTACTTC. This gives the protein CSAGGLEQYF.